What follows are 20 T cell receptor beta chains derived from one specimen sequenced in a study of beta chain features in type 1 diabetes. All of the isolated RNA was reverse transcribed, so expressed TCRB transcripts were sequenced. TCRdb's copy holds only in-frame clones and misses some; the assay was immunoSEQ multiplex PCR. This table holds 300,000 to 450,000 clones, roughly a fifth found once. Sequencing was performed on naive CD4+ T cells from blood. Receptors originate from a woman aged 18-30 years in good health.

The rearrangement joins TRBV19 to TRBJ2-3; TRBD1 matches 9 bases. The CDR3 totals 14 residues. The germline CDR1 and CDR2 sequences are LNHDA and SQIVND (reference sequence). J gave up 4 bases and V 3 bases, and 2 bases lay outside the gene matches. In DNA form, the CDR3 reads TGTGCCAGTAGTATGGGACAGGGCCCAGATACGCAGTATTTT. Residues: CASSMGQGPDTQYF.

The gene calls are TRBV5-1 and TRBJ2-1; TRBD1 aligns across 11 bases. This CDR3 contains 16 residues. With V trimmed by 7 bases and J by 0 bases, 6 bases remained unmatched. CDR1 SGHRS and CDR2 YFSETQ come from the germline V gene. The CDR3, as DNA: TGCGCCAGCTTGGGGACAGGGGGAAGCTCCTACAATGAGCAGTTCTTC. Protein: CASLGTGGSSYNEQFF.

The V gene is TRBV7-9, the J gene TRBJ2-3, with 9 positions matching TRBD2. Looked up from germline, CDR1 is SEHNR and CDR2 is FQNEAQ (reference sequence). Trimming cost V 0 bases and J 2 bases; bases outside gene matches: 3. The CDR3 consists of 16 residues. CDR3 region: CASSLAAGGDTDTQYF. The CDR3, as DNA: TGTGCCAGCAGCTTAGCAGCGGGAGGCGACACAGATACGCAGTATTTT.

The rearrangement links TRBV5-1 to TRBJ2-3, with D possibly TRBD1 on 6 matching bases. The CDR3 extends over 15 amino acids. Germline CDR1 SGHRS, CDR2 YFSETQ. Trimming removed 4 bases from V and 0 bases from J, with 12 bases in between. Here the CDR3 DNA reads TGCGCCAGCAGCGCGGACAGCTCTAGCACAGATACGCAGTATTTT. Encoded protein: CASSADSSSTDTQYF.

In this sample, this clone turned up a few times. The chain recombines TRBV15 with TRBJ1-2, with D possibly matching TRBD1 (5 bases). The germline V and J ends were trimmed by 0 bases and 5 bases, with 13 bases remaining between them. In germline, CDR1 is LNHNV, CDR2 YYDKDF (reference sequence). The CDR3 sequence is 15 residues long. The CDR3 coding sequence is TGTGCCACCAGCAGAGATAGGGGAATGGGGTATGGCTACACCTTC. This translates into CATSRDRGMGYGYTF.

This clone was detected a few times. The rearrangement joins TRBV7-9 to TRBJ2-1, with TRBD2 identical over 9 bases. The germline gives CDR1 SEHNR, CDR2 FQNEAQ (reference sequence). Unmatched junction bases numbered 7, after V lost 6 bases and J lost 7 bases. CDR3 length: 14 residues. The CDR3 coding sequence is TGTGCCAGCAGAGACCGGACTAGCGTGAATGAGCAGTTCTTC. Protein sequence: CASRDRTSVNEQFF.

The CDR3 reads CASSLQTGSNQPQHF. DNA for the CDR3: TGTGCCAGCAGCTTGCAGACGGGTAGTAATCAGCCCCAGCATTTT. The genes are TRBV11-2 and TRBJ1-5; no firm D call. The V end lost 3 bases, the J end lost 4 bases, and 13 bases lay between the germline ends. Germline CDR1 SGHAT, CDR2 FQNNGV. CDR3 size: 15 residues. The full variable domain, in which reference TRBV11-2 and TRBJ1-5 provide the parts outside the CDR3, is EAGVAQSPRYKIIEKRQSVAFWCNPISGHATLYWYQQILGQGPKLLIQFQNNGVVDDSQLPKDRFSAERLKGVDSTLKIQPAKLEDSAVYLCASSLQTGSNQPQHFGDGTRLSIL.

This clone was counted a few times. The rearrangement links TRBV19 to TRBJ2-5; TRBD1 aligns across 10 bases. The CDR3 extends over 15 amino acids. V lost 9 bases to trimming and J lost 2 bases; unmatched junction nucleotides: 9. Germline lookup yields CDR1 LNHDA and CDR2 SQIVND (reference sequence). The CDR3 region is CASARDRGGQETQYF. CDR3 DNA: TGTGCCAGCGCCCGGGACAGGGGCGGGCAAGAGACCCAGTACTTC.

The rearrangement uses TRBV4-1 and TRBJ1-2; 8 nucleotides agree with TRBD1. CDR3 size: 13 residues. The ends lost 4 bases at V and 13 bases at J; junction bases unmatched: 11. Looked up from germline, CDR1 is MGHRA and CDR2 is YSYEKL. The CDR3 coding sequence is TGCGCCAGCAGCCCTGGGACAGGTCCCCAGGGCACCTTC. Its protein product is CASSPGTGPQGTF.

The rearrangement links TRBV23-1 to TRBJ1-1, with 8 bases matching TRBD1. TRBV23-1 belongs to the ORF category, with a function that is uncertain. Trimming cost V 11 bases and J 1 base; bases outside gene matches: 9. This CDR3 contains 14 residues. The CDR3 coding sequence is TGCGCCGGCCACTGGACAGGGAAGAACACTGAAGCTTTCTTT. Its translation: CAGHWTGKNTEAFF.

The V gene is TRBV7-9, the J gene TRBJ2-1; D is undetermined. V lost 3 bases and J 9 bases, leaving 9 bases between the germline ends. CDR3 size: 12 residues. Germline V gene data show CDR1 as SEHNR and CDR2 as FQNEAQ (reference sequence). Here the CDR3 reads CASSLISSEQFF. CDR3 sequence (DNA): TGTGCCAGCAGCTTGATTTCTAGTGAGCAGTTCTTC.

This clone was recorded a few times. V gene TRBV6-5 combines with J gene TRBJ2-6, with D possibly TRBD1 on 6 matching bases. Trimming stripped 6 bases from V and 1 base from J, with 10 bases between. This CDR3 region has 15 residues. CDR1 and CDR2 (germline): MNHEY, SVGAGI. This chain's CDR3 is CASRPGQSGANVLTF. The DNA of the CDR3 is TGTGCCAGCAGGCCCGGACAGTCTGGGGCCAACGTCCTGACTTTC.

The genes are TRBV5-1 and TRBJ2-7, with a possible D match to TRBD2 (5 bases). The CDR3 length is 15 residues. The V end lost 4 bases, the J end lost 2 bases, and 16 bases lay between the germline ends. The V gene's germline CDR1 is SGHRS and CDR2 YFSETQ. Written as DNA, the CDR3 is TGCGCCAGCAGCCCCGCGGTTGTCGGGGCCTACGAGCAGTACTTC. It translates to CASSPAVVGAYEQYF.

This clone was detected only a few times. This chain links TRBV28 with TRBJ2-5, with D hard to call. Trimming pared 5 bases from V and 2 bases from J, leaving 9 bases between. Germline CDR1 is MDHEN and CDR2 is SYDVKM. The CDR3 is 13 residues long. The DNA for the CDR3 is TGTGCCAGCAGTATCGATCAGCAAGAGACCCAGTACTTC. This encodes CASSIDQQETQYF.

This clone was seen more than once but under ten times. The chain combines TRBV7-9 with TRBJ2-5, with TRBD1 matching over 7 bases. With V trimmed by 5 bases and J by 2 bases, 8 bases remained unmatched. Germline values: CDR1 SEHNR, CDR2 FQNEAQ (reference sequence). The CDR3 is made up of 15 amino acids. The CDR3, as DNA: TGTGCCAGCAGCACAGGTCGGACAGGACAAGAGACCCAGTACTTC. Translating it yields CASSTGRTGQETQYF.

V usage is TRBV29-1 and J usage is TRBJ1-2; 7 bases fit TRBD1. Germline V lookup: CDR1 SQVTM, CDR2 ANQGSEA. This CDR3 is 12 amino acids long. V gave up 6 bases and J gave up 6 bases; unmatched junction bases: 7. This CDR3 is CSVVTGVNGYTF. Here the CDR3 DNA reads TGCAGCGTCGTAACAGGGGTTAATGGCTACACCTTC.

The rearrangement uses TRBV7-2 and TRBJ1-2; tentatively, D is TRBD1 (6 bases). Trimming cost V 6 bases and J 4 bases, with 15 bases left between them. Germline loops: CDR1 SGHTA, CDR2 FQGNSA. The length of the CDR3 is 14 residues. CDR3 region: CASRPTGSPYGYTF. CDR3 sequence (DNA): TGTGCCAGCAGGCCTACAGGGTCTCCCTATGGCTACACCTTC.

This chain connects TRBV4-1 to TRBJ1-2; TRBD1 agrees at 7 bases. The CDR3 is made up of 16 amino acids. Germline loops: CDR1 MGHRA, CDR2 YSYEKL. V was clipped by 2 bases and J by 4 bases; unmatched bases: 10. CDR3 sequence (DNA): TGCGCCAGCAGCCAACCGTACAGGGGAGCCAGCTATGGCTACACCTTC. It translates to CASSQPYRGASYGYTF.

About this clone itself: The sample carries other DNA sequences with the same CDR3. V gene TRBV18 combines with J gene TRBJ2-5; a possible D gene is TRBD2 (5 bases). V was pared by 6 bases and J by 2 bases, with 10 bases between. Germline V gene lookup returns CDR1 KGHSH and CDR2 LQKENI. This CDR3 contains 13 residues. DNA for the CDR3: TGTGCCAGCTCCCCTGGAGGTCAAGAGACCCAGTACTTC. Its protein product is CASSPGGQETQYF.

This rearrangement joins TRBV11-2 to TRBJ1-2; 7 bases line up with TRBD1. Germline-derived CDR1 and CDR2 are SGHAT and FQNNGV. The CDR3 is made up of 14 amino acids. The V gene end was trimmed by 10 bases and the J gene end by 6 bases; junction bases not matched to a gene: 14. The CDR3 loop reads CATPDLQGLDGYTF. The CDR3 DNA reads TGTGCCACCCCGGACCTACAGGGGCTAGATGGCTACACCTTC.